The clone carrying this TCR beta chain was seen just once. The source of the sample is a study of T cell responses to AZD1222 COVID-19 vaccine. Sequenced by immunoSEQ multiplex PCR; TCRdb stores in-frame clones only, minus some. The repertoire includes fewer than 100,000 clones, around 90% of them detected once, and 8% to 9.5% sits in the top ten. V was trimmed by 6 bases and J by 1 base, leaving 9 bases between them. The germline CDR1 and CDR2 sequences are MNHEY and SVGAGI. The CDR3 runs to 13 residues. The sequence derives from an adult in good health. The chain is built from TRBV6-5 and TRBJ1-1; D remains ambiguous. The sequencing used peripheral blood, collected on day 0 of AZD1222 vaccination. Here the CDR3 reads CASRIQQNTEAFF. Here the CDR3 DNA reads TGTGCCAGCAGAATTCAACAGAACACTGAAGCTTTCTTT.